A selection of T cell receptor beta chains follows, all from one sample in a study of control samples from healthy donors and cancer patients. The protocol was immunoSEQ multiplex PCR, while the TCRdb copy is restricted to in-frame clones and leaves out a portion. The sample contains approximately 70,000 clones, 75% to 90% of which appear only once. The specimen sequenced was blood. These receptor sequences come from a man aged 45-60 years in good health. Both conserved end residues are part of each CDR3. Each record gives: J gene, clone size, D gene, CDR3 length, V gene, CDR3 protein, CDR3 DNA. A D gene is named only where the DNA matches it firmly. Clone size is stated in some rows and not others, as once, few, many or a class when expanded.

>TRBJ2-2|.|TRBD2|14|TRBV5-1
CASSVAGKAGELFF
TGCGCCAGCAGCGTAGCGGGAAAGGCCGGGGAGCTGTTTTTT
>TRBJ2-1|.|.|13|TRBV19
CASSIGLDNEQFF
TGTGCCAGTAGTATAGGACTAGACAATGAGCAGTTCTTC
>TRBJ1-4|once|.|12|TRBV7-2
CASSGKSGKLFF
TGTGCCAGCAGCGGCAAGTCCGGAAAACTGTTTTTT
>TRBJ1-2|.|TRBD1|17|TRBV6-1
CASSVPLGTGGAGGYTF
TGTGCCAGCAGTGTCCCCCTCGGGACAGGGGGCGCAGGTGGCTACACCTTC
>TRBJ1-1|once|.|15|TRBV10-3
CAISPVQRMNTEAFF
TGTGCCATCAGTCCCGTACAGCGTATGAACACTGAAGCTTTCTTT
>TRBJ2-5|few|.|14|TRBV11-3
CASSSTVLQETQYF
TGTGCCAGCAGCTCGACAGTTCTCCAAGAGACCCAGTACTTC
>TRBJ1-4|.|TRBD1|15|TRBV19
CASTPVGRGQEKLFF
TGTGCCAGTACTCCGGTGGGCAGGGGGCAGGAAAAACTGTTTTTT
>TRBJ2-1|.|.|15|TRBV11-3
CASSFRERAYNEQFF
TGTGCCAGCAGCTTTAGAGAGCGGGCCTACAATGAGCAGTTCTTC
>TRBJ2-7|.|TRBD2|15|TRBV13
CASSLGLAGFYEQYF
TGTGCCAGCAGCTTGGGGCTAGCGGGTTTCTACGAGCAGTACTTC
>TRBJ1-3|.|.|15|TRBV29-1
CSVWSPGSSGNTIYF
TGCAGCGTCTGGTCGCCAGGCTCCTCTGGAAACACCATATATTTT
>TRBJ1-2|.|.|13|TRBV20-1
CSASGRVTYGYTF
TGCAGTGCTAGTGGCAGGGTAACCTATGGCTACACCTTC
>TRBJ2-5|.|TRBD2|15|TRBV11-3
CASSFRLAGGETQYF
TGTGCCAGCAGCTTTCGACTAGCGGGAGGAGAGACCCAGTACTTC
>TRBJ2-7|.|.|15|TRBV4-3
CASSQDRGGNYEQYF
TGCGCCAGCAGCCAAGACAGGGGGGGTAACTACGAGCAGTACTTC
>TRBJ2-5|few|.|11|TRBV6-6
CASSYQETQYF
TGTGCCAGCAGTTACCAGGAGACCCAGTACTTC
>TRBJ2-1|.|.|16|TRBV4-2
CASSQYRASGGGEQFF
TGTGCCAGCAGCCAATACCGGGCCTCCGGGGGTGGTGAGCAGTTCTTC
>TRBJ2-5|.|TRBD2|15|TRBV2
CASRASGAPQETQYF
TGTGCCAGCAGAGCAAGCGGGGCTCCCCAGGAGACCCAGTACTTC
>TRBJ2-7|.|.|14|TRBV3-1/TRBV3-2
CASSQMDGPYEQYF
TGTGCCAGCAGCCAGATGGACGGCCCCTACGAGCAGTACTTC
>TRBJ1-6|.|.|15|TRBV19
CASHQGNGQSSPLHF
TGTGCCAGTCACCAGGGGAATGGTCAGAGTTCACCCCTCCACTTT
>TRBJ2-1|.|.|15|TRBV11-3
CASSPQGSPFDEQFF
TGTGCCAGCAGCCCTCAGGGCTCGCCCTTTGATGAGCAGTTCTTC
>TRBJ2-7|.|.|11|TRBV6-1
CASSPMYEQYF
TGTGCCAGCAGTCCCATGTACGAGCAGTACTTC
>TRBJ2-7|.|.|13|TRBV19
CASSRRDVNEQYF
TGTGCCAGTAGTAGACGGGACGTGAACGAGCAGTACTTC
>TRBJ2-7|.|TRBD1|14|TRBV3-1/TRBV3-2
CASSPRDRVREQYF
TGTGCCAGCAGCCCCCGGGACAGGGTGCGGGAGCAGTACTTC
>TRBJ2-1|.|.|12|TRBV10-3
CAISEGRVEQFF
TGTGCCATCAGTGAAGGGCGGGTTGAGCAGTTCTTC
>TRBJ2-5|.|.|13|TRBV4-3
CASSQDVGETQYF
TGCGCCAGCAGCCAAGATGTCGGAGAGACCCAGTACTTC
>TRBJ1-4|.|TRBD1|16|TRBV5-1
CASSFGQGRVGEKLFF
TGCGCCAGCAGCTTCGGACAGGGACGCGTGGGTGAAAAACTGTTTTTT
>TRBJ2-1|.|.|13|TRBV6-4
CASARESINEQFF
TGTGCCAGCGCTCGAGAAAGTATCAATGAGCAGTTCTTC
>TRBJ2-1|.|.|13|TRBV7-2
CASSLEASNEQFF
TGTGCCAGCAGCTTAGAGGCTTCTAATGAGCAGTTCTTC
>TRBJ1-4|.|.|15|TRBV28
CASSPGGAYNEKLFF
TGTGCCAGCAGTCCCGGGGGGGCCTATAATGAAAAACTGTTTTTT
>TRBJ2-7|.|TRBD1|18|TRBV4-1
CASSQEHGRQGRAYEQYF
TGCGCCAGCAGCCAAGAGCATGGGAGACAGGGACGGGCCTACGAGCAGTACTTC
>TRBJ2-5|.|TRBD2|17|TRBV4-1
CASSRVGGGLAEETQYF
TGCGCCAGCAGCCGAGTCGGGGGGGGACTAGCGGAAGAGACCCAGTACTTC
>TRBJ2-7|.|.|16|TRBV21-1
CASSKDSNRVGYEQYF
TGTGCCAGCAGCAAAGACTCGAACAGGGTTGGCTACGAGCAGTACTTC
>TRBJ1-2|.|.|16|TRBV28
CASTKAVGGRWDGYTF
TGTGCCAGCACCAAGGCGGTGGGGGGGAGATGGGATGGCTACACCTTC
>TRBJ1-2|.|.|16|TRBV4-1
CASSLLADTANYGYTF
TGCGCCAGCAGCCTCTTGGCGGACACAGCTAACTATGGCTACACCTTC
>TRBJ2-5|medium-sized|TRBD2|15|TRBV9
CASSVVPSGQETQYF
TGTGCCAGCAGCGTAGTTCCTAGCGGCCAAGAGACCCAGTACTTC
>TRBJ2-4|.|.|15|TRBV12-2
CASRLRAGPRNIQYF
TGTGCAAGTCGCTTAAGGGCAGGGCCTCGAAACATTCAGTACTTC
>TRBJ2-5|.|TRBD2|13|TRBV6-2/TRBV6-3
CASRPSGEETQYF
TGTGCCAGCAGACCTAGCGGGGAAGAGACCCAGTACTTC
>TRBJ2-5|.|.|11|TRBV6-6
CASSYLETQYF
TGTGCCAGCAGTTACTTAGAGACCCAGTACTTC
>TRBJ2-5|once|.|16|TRBV19
CASSLASRGAGETQYF
TGTGCCAGTAGTTTGGCCTCTCGGGGGGCGGGGGAGACCCAGTACTTC
>TRBJ1-4|.|.|13|TRBV2
CASRDRHNEKLFF
TGTGCCAGCCGAGACAGGCACAATGAAAAACTGTTTTTT
>TRBJ2-7|.|TRBD1|15|TRBV27
CASSSLGQSSYEQYF
TGTGCCAGCAGTAGTCTGGGACAGAGTTCCTACGAGCAGTACTTC
>TRBJ2-1|.|.|16|TRBV4-3
CASSQDGRGSYNEQFF
TGCGCCAGCAGCCAAGATGGTAGGGGGTCCTACAATGAGCAGTTCTTC
>TRBJ2-7|.|.|17|TRBV6-2/TRBV6-3
CASSPPAGRGISYEQYF
TGTGCCAGCAGCCCACCAGCGGGCAGGGGGATTTCCTACGAGCAGTACTTC
>TRBJ1-5|.|.|14|TRBV7-2
CASSLGPGDQPQHF
TGTGCCAGCAGCTTAGGGCCAGGGGATCAGCCCCAGCATTTT
>TRBJ2-7|.|TRBD2|15|TRBV6-6
CASTTPSGSRLEQYF
TGTGCCAGCACTACCCCTAGCGGGAGTAGGCTCGAGCAGTACTTC
>TRBJ1-3|few|.|11|TRBV19
CASSLRNTIYF
TGTGCCAGTAGTCTACGGAACACCATATATTTT
>TRBJ1-1|.|.|12|TRBV12-3/TRBV12-4
CASSFPGREAFF
TGTGCCAGCAGTTTTCCTGGAAGAGAAGCTTTCTTT
>TRBJ1-5|few|TRBD1|14|TRBV30
CAWTRTGGVQPQHF
TGTGCCTGGACTAGGACAGGGGGCGTTCAGCCCCAGCATTTT
>TRBJ2-6|.|.|16|TRBV7-8
CASSPLGVSGANVLTF
TGTGCCAGCAGCCCATTGGGGGTGTCTGGGGCCAACGTCCTGACTTTC
>TRBJ2-5|.|.|13|TRBV29-1
CSVAGQGRETQYF
TGCAGCGTCGCCGGTCAGGGGCGGGAGACCCAGTACTTC
>TRBJ1-2|.|.|14|TRBV19
CASSRMTANYGYTF
TGTGCCAGTAGCCGAATGACAGCTAACTATGGCTACACCTTC
>TRBJ2-2|few|.|14|TRBV27
CASSGGHNTGELFF
TGTGCCAGCAGTGGGGGACATAACACCGGGGAGCTGTTTTTT
>TRBJ2-1|.|TRBD2|15|TRBV4-1
CASSREGGSYNEQFF
TGCGCCAGCAGCCGGGAGGGAGGGTCCTACAATGAGCAGTTCTTC
>TRBJ2-1|.|TRBD1|13|TRBV9
CASSVGTGNEQFF
TGTGCCAGCAGCGTAGGGACAGGGAATGAGCAGTTCTTC